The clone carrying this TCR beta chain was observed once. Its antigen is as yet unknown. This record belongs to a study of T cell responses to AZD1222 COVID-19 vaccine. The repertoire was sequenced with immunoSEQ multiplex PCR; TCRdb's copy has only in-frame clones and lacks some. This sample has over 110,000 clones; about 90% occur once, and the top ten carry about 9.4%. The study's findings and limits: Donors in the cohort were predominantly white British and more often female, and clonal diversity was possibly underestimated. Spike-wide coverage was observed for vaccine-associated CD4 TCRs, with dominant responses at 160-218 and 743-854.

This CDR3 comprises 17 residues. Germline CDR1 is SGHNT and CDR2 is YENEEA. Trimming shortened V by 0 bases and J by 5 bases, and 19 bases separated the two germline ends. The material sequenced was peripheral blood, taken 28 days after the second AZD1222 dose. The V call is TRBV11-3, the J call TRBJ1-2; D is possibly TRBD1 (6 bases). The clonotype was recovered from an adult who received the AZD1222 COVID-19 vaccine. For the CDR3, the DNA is TGTGCCAGCAGCTTAGATTTCGGGGGCGCGGGTAGTTATGGCTACACCTTC. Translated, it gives CASSLDFGGAGSYGYTF.